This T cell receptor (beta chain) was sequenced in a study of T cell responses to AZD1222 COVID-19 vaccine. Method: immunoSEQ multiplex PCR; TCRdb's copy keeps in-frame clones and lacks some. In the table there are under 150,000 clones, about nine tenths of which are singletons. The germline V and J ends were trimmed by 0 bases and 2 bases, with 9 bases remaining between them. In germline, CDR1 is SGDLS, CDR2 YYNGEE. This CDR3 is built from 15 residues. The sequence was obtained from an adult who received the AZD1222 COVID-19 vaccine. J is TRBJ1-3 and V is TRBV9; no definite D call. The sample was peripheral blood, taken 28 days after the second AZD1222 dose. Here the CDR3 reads CASSVDPQTGNTIYF. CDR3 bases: TGTGCCAGCAGCGTAGACCCCCAGACTGGAAACACCATATATTTT.